These 27 T cell receptor beta chains came from one sample sequenced in a study of STAT3 mutations in large granular lymphocyte leukemia. Profiled with immunoSEQ multiplex PCR; TCRdb holds only in-frame clones, not every one. Its table records fewer than 3,000 clones. For these receptors, no antigen is known. Whole-study findings and limits: At least one immunodominant TCR beta clonotype appeared in every T-cell large granular lymphocyte leukemia patient.

Input material: PBMCs. These receptors originate from a human donor with T large granular lymphocyte leukemia. The donor label of this sample is uncertain. Some clones in this sample may be carry-over from other donors' samples.

Concerning this clone itself: A read error is likely, as this CDR3 ends without the conserved phenylalanine or tryptophan. The limits of the CDR3 on the DNA are not certain, so only TCRdb's listed CDR3 is given. The J gene is TRBJ2-1, the V gene TRBV5-5; TRBD1, as called in the table, went unchecked against the DNA. The CDR3 is 11 residues long, counting both termini. Germline V gives CDR1 SGHKS, CDR2 YYEKEE (reference sequence). This chain's CDR3 is CASSLPSSYNE.

Note on this clone: A read error is likely, as this CDR3 ends without the conserved phenylalanine or tryptophan. Because the CDR3's place on the DNA is in doubt, the DNA is left out and the CDR3 is given as listed by TCRdb. This chain uses TRBV2 with TRBJ2-3; the table gives TRBD1 as D, unverified against the DNA. Termini included, the CDR3 measures 12 amino acids. Germline V gene sequence: CDR1 SNHLY, CDR2 FYNNEI. The CDR3 sequence: CASSEWDRSTDT.

As for this clone: The CDR3 does not close with the conserved phenylalanine or tryptophan, likely indicating a read error. It is unclear where the CDR3 begins or ends on the DNA, so no DNA is shown, and the CDR3 is as TCRdb lists it. The rearrangement joins TRBV2 to TRBJ2-1; the table assigns TRBD2, which was not confirmed against the DNA. 10 amino acids form the CDR3, both terminal residues included. CDR1 is SNHLY, CDR2 FYNNEI, per germline. CDR3 sequence reads: CASSPVHYNE.

About this clone itself: Because the CDR3 is missing its conserved closing phenylalanine or tryptophan, this is likely a read error. It is unclear where the CDR3 begins or ends on the DNA, so no DNA is shown, and the CDR3 is as TCRdb lists it. J is TRBJ2-3 and V is TRBV11-3; the D call TRBD2 from the table was never checked on the DNA. 11 amino acids form the CDR3, both terminal residues included. Germline lookup yields CDR1 SGHNT and CDR2 YENEEA. The CDR3 sequence: CASSTPGSGRA.

As regards this clone: Because it lacks the conserved phenylalanine or tryptophan at the end, this CDR3 is likely a read error. No DNA is shown, since the ends of the CDR3 on it are uncertain; the CDR3 is the one TCRdb lists. The chain recombines TRBV5-1 with TRBJ1-1. The CDR3 adds up to 11 amino acids, both ends counted. The germline V gene has CDR1 SGHRS and CDR2 YFSETQ. This CDR3 reads CASSSQAGGYE.

About this clone: Here the CDR3 omits its conserved ending phenylalanine or tryptophan, so a read error is the likely source. The DNA is omitted, as the CDR3 cannot be located on it reliably, and the CDR3 follows TCRdb's listing. The V call is TRBV2, the J call TRBJ2-1; the table's D call TRBD1 went unverified against the DNA. The germline V gene has CDR1 SNHLY and CDR2 FYNNEI. The CDR3 adds up to 13 amino acids, both ends counted. The CDR3 here is CASRDIGQGLDNE.

About this clone: The CDR3 does not end in the conserved phenylalanine or tryptophan, so this is likely a read error. It is unclear where the CDR3 begins or ends on the DNA, so no DNA is shown, and the CDR3 is as TCRdb lists it. V usage is TRBV19 and J usage is TRBJ1-1; TRBD1 is the table's D call and was not checked against the DNA. The CDR3 is 10 residues long, ends included. Per the germline V gene, CDR1 is LNHDA and CDR2 is SQIVND (reference sequence). Here the CDR3 reads CASNRGRNTE.

Comments on this clone: The CDR3 carries no conserved terminal phenylalanine or tryptophan, so it likely arises from a read error. The DNA is left out, because the CDR3 cannot be placed on it with certainty; the CDR3 is given as TCRdb lists it. The V and J genes are TRBV20-1 and TRBJ2-3; the DNA was not used to check the table's D call, TRBD2. The CDR3 is 11 residues long, counting both termini. Germline V gene data show CDR1 as DFQATT and CDR2 as SNEGSKA (reference sequence). The CDR3: CSALDYGQTDT.

Concerning this clone: The missing conserved phenylalanine or tryptophan at the end of this CDR3 makes a read error likely. The DNA is omitted, as the CDR3 cannot be located on it reliably, and the CDR3 follows TCRdb's listing. The chain has TRBV20-1 and TRBJ1-6. The length of the CDR3 is 12 amino acids, counting both ends. Germline V gene lookup returns CDR1 DFQATT and CDR2 SNEGSKA (reference sequence). CDR3 in amino acids: CSARGGDWQNSP.

Turning to this clone: The CDR3 carries no conserved terminal phenylalanine or tryptophan, so it likely arises from a read error. The limits of the CDR3 on the DNA are not certain, so only TCRdb's listed CDR3 is given. The chain employs TRBV2 and TRBJ1-5; TRBD1 is the table's D call and was not checked against the DNA. Germline loops: CDR1 SNHLY, CDR2 FYNNEI. The CDR3 comprises 10 residues, both ends counted. The chain's CDR3 is CASSDRDNQP.

A remark on this clone: Likely a read error: the CDR3 ends without its conserved phenylalanine or tryptophan. It is unclear where the CDR3 begins or ends on the DNA, so no DNA is shown, and the CDR3 is as TCRdb lists it. The chain combines TRBV7-3 with TRBJ2-2; TRBD1 was called by the table and not checked on the DNA. Looked up from germline, CDR1 is SGHTA and CDR2 is FQGTGA. The CDR3 spans 13 amino acids, including both terminal residues. CDR3 sequence: CASSPGPQGAHGE.

About this clone: Since the CDR3 does not end with the conserved phenylalanine or tryptophan, this likely comes from a read error. The DNA is left out, because the CDR3 cannot be placed on it with certainty; the CDR3 is given as TCRdb lists it. The genes are TRBV19 and TRBJ2-2; the table's D call TRBD1 went unverified against the DNA. The germline CDR1 and CDR2 sequences are LNHDA and SQIVND (reference sequence). The CDR3 comprises 12 residues, both ends counted. This CDR3 reads CASKLLGGNTGE.

Remarks on this clone: A read error is likely, as this CDR3 ends without the conserved phenylalanine or tryptophan. No DNA is shown, since the ends of the CDR3 on it are uncertain; the CDR3 is the one TCRdb lists. J is TRBJ2-3 and V is TRBV7-6; the D call in the table, TRBD2, was not verified against the DNA. 13 amino acids form the CDR3, both terminal residues included. Germline loops: CDR1 SGHVS, CDR2 FNYEAQ. This chain's CDR3 is CASSRATSGIPDT.

As concerns this clone: The conserved phenylalanine or tryptophan is not found at the CDR3 terminus, so this likely reflects a read error. Because the CDR3's place on the DNA is in doubt, the DNA is left out and the CDR3 is given as listed by TCRdb. This rearrangement joins TRBV19 to TRBJ1-1; the tabulated D call, TRBD1, remains unverified against the DNA. Ends included, the CDR3 has 11 residues. Germline V gene sequence: CDR1 LNHDA, CDR2 SQIVND (reference sequence). CDR3 sequence reads: CASSPDRVNTE.

On this clone itself: Since no conserved phenylalanine or tryptophan closes the CDR3, a read error is the likely cause. The DNA is left out, because the CDR3 cannot be placed on it with certainty; the CDR3 is given as TCRdb lists it. The CDR3 protein is CSAREQGRAAVDE. J is TRBJ2-1 and V is TRBV20-1; the D call in the table, TRBD1, was not verified against the DNA. The CDR3 spans 13 amino acids, including both terminal residues. The germline V gene has CDR1 DFQATT and CDR2 SNEGSKA (reference sequence).

Regarding this clone: Given the absence of the conserved phenylalanine or tryptophan at the CDR3 end, a read error is likely. It is unclear where the CDR3 begins or ends on the DNA, so no DNA is shown, and the CDR3 is as TCRdb lists it. The chain recombines TRBV2 with TRBJ2-5; the D call TRBD1 from the table was never checked on the DNA. Germline lookup yields CDR1 SNHLY and CDR2 FYNNEI. The CDR3 spans 10 amino acids, including both terminal residues. CDR3 sequence reads: CASRGKGWET.

On this clone itself: In this CDR3 the conserved last residue, phenylalanine or tryptophan, is missing, so a read error is likely. The DNA is left out, because the CDR3 cannot be placed on it with certainty; the CDR3 is given as TCRdb lists it. V is TRBV2 and J is TRBJ2-7; the table calls TRBD1, which could not be checked here. CDR1 is SNHLY, CDR2 FYNNEI, per germline. 10 amino acids form the CDR3, both terminal residues included. The CDR3: CASSAGQGLE.

On this clone: Without the conserved terminal phenylalanine or tryptophan, this CDR3 likely stems from a read error. The DNA is omitted, as the CDR3 cannot be located on it reliably, and the CDR3 follows TCRdb's listing. The V gene is TRBV18, the J gene TRBJ2-7; TRBD1 is the table's D call and was not checked against the DNA. The CDR3 contains 10 residues when both ends are counted. The germline V gene has CDR1 KGHSH and CDR2 LQKENI. The CDR3 reads CASSPRRSYE.

Worth noting for this clone: A read error is likely, as this CDR3 ends without the conserved phenylalanine or tryptophan. The DNA is left out, because the CDR3 cannot be placed on it with certainty; the CDR3 is given as TCRdb lists it. This chain connects TRBV20-1 to TRBJ2-5; the table's D gene call, TRBD2, was not cross checked with the DNA. Per germline, CDR1 DFQATT and CDR2 SNEGSKA (reference sequence). Including both end residues, the CDR3 is 12 amino acids long. CDR3: CSCNPSGIVEKT.

Concerning this clone: No conserved phenylalanine or tryptophan is present at the end of the CDR3, so a read error is the likely explanation. The DNA is left out, because the CDR3 cannot be placed on it with certainty; the CDR3 is given as TCRdb lists it. This chain connects TRBV7-9 to TRBJ2-7; the listed D gene, TRBD2, was not tested against the DNA. The CDR3 is 8 residues long, ends included. Germline assignment: CDR1 SEHNR and CDR2 FQNEAQ (reference sequence). The CDR3: CASSFNYE.

As regards this clone: The CDR3 does not close with the conserved phenylalanine or tryptophan, likely indicating a read error. The DNA is omitted, as the CDR3 cannot be located on it reliably, and the CDR3 follows TCRdb's listing. The rearrangement uses TRBV6-1 and TRBJ1-5. Ends included, the CDR3 has 11 residues. CDR1 and CDR2 from the germline V gene are MNHNS and SASEGT. CDR3 in amino acids: CASSEARVWQP.

In regard to this clone: It is likely a read error, because the conserved phenylalanine at the end of the CDR3 is missing. No DNA is shown, since the ends of the CDR3 on it are uncertain; the CDR3 is the one TCRdb lists. The chain links TRBV6-1 to TRBJ1-6. The CDR3 adds up to 10 amino acids, both ends counted. Per the germline V gene, CDR1 is MNHNS and CDR2 is SASEGT. CDR3 residues: CASSVTSNSP.

Concerning this clone: No conserved phenylalanine or tryptophan is present at the end of the CDR3, so a read error is the likely explanation. Because the CDR3's place on the DNA is in doubt, the DNA is left out and the CDR3 is given as listed by TCRdb. The chain couples TRBV20-1 to TRBJ2-7; no DNA check was done on the table's D call, TRBD1. Germline CDR1 reads DFQATT; CDR2 reads SNEGSKA (reference sequence). The CDR3 is 9 amino acids long, termini counted. The CDR3 here is CSARRAGYE.

About this clone: It is likely a read error, because the conserved phenylalanine at the end of the CDR3 is missing. The limits of the CDR3 on the DNA are not certain, so only TCRdb's listed CDR3 is given. This sequence joins TRBV19 and TRBJ2-2; the D segment call TRBD1 is taken from the table without a DNA check. Germline V gene lookup returns CDR1 LNHDA and CDR2 SQIVND (reference sequence). Inclusive of both ends, the CDR3 amounts to 11 amino acids. CDR3 residues: CASSRQGDAGE.

Details on this clone: The missing conserved phenylalanine or tryptophan at the end of this CDR3 makes a read error likely. It is unclear where the CDR3 begins or ends on the DNA, so no DNA is shown, and the CDR3 is as TCRdb lists it. This chain links TRBV19 with TRBJ1-3; the table's D gene call, TRBD1, was not cross checked with the DNA. Looked up from germline, CDR1 is LNHDA and CDR2 is SQIVND (reference sequence). The CDR3 has 12 amino acids, counting both end residues. CDR3 loop: CASSTGTLSGNT.

As concerns this clone: This likely comes from a read error, as the CDR3 has no conserved phenylalanine or tryptophan at its end. It is unclear where the CDR3 begins or ends on the DNA, so no DNA is shown, and the CDR3 is as TCRdb lists it. The chain couples TRBV19 to TRBJ2-1; TRBD2, the table's D call, was not compared with the DNA. Termini included, the CDR3 measures 14 amino acids. Germline V gene lookup returns CDR1 LNHDA and CDR2 SQIVND (reference sequence). The chain's CDR3 is CASSGSLVAGVNNE.

A note on this clone: Since the CDR3 does not end with the conserved phenylalanine or tryptophan, this likely comes from a read error. The DNA is omitted, as the CDR3 cannot be located on it reliably, and the CDR3 follows TCRdb's listing. V and J are TRBV20-1 and TRBJ2-5; the listed D gene, TRBD2, was not tested against the DNA. The CDR3 has 11 amino acids, counting both end residues. Germline V gene lookup returns CDR1 DFQATT and CDR2 SNEGSKA (reference sequence). Here the CDR3 reads CSARVARGKET.